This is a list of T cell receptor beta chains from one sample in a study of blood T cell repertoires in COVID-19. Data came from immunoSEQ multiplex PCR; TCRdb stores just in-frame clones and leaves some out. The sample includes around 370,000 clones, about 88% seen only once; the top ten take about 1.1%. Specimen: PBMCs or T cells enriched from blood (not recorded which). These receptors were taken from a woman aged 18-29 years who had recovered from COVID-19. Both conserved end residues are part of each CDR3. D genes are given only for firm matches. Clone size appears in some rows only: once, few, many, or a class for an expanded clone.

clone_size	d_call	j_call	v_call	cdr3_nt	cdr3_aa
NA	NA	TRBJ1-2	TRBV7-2	TGTGCCAGCAGCTTCTCAGTGCCAGGTGGCTACACCTTC	CASSFSVPGGYTF
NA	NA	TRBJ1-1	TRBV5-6	TGTGCCAGCAGCGCGGGGGGCAGGGAGCTGAACACTGAAGCTTTCTTT	CASSAGGRELNTEAFF
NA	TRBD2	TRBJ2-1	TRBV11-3	TGTGCCAGCAGCTTAGCGGGGGGGCCCTACAATGAGCAGTTCTTC	CASSLAGGPYNEQFF
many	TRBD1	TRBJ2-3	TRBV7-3	TGTGCCAGCAGTTTTACCGGGTCACGACAGGGTACGCAGTATTTT	CASSFTGSRQGTQYF
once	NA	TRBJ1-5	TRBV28	TGTGCCAGCAGTCTAAACGGGTTTAATCAGCCCCAGCATTTT	CASSLNGFNQPQHF
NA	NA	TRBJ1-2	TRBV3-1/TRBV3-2	TGTGCCAGCAGCCAAGCGTCAGGGAACTATGGCTACACCTTC	CASSQASGNYGYTF
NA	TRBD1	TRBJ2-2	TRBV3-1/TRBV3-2	TGTGCCAGCAGGCTAGGACAGGGGGACACCGGGGAGCTGTTTTTT	CASRLGQGDTGELFF
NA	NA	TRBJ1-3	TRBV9	TGTGCCAGCAGCGGACTGGGGCAGGGTGGAAACACCATATATTTT	CASSGLGQGGNTIYF
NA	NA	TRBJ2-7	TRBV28	TGTGCCAGCAGTTTGCAGGGGCCCTACGAGCAGTACTTC	CASSLQGPYEQYF
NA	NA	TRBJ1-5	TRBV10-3	TGTGCCATCAATAACCGGACAGATAATCAGCCCCAGCATTTT	CAINNRTDNQPQHF
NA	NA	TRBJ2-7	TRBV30	TGTGCCTGGCGCGTGAGGGGCGGGGTGAGGGAGCAGTACTTC	CAWRVRGGVREQYF
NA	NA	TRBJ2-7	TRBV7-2	TGTGCCAGCAGCTTAGTTCCAGGTTACGAGCAGTACTTC	CASSLVPGYEQYF
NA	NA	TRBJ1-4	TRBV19	TGTGCCAGTAAGATGACAGGAACTAATGAAAAACTGTTTTTT	CASKMTGTNEKLFF
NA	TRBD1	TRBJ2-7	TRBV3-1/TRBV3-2	TGTGCCAGCAGCCGACAGGGGGCGGCTACCTACGAGCAGTACTTC	CASSRQGAATYEQYF
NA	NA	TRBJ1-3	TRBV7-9	TGTGCCAGCAGCTTAGGACAGACGAACTCTGGAAACACCATATATTTT	CASSLGQTNSGNTIYF
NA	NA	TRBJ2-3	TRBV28	TGTGCCAGCAGTCCAAACCGGGACTCCCGGTATTTT	CASSPNRDSRYF
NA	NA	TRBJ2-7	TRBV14	TGTGCCAGCAGCATCCGGGGCGAGCAGTACTTC	CASSIRGEQYF
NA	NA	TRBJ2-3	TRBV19	TGTGCCGCTGGGGATCCGGGGGGCACAGATACGCAGTATTTT	CAAGDPGGTDTQYF
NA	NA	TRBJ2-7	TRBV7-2	TGTGCCAGCAGCTTGGGACCGACAGGCATGGGCCCCTACGAGCAGTACTTC	CASSLGPTGMGPYEQYF
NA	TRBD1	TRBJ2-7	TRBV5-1	TGCGCCAGCAGCGGGGGGACAGGGGCCCACGAGCAGTACTTC	CASSGGTGAHEQYF
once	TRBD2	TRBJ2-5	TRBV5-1	TGCGCCAGCAGCTTTGGGGCTAGCGGGGCAGAGACCCAGTACTTC	CASSFGASGAETQYF
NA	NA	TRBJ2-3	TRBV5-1	TGCGCCAGCTCAGGGTCCCGCACAGATACGCAGTATTTT	CASSGSRTDTQYF
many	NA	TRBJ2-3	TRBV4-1	TGCGCCAGCAGCTTTCGCGCAGATACGCAGTATTTT	CASSFRADTQYF